The clone carrying this T cell receptor beta chain was found many times. Its specificity is unknown. Each single cDNA molecule received a unique molecular identifier. TCRdb re-called the 5' RACE reads through MiXCR, storing one row per CDR3 protein. The sample lists over 50,000 distinct CDR3 sequences, about 12% occurring once. This specimen comes from a study of early T cells in non-severe SARS-CoV-2 infection. Study-wide background: Investigators sequenced bulk RNA drawn from unsorted whole blood, and chains remained unpaired.

V shed 3 bases and J 5 bases; nucleotides not matched to a gene: 6. CDR3 length: 15 residues. The germline CDR1 and CDR2 sequences are DFQATT and SNEGSKA (reference sequence). Study-level results: Anti-spike CD8 responses were favored in VDJdb matching, and private and CD4 specificities were missed.

This sequence was found in an adult who was a healthcare worker with PCR-confirmed SARS-CoV-2 infection or an uninfected control (not recorded which). V gene TRBV20-1 combines with J gene TRBJ2-1, with 11 bases lining up with TRBD2. Source material: whole blood. CDR3 residues: CSARRLAGWNNEQFF. The DNA of the CDR3 is TGCAGTGCTAGGAGACTAGCGGGATGGAACAATGAGCAGTTCTTC.